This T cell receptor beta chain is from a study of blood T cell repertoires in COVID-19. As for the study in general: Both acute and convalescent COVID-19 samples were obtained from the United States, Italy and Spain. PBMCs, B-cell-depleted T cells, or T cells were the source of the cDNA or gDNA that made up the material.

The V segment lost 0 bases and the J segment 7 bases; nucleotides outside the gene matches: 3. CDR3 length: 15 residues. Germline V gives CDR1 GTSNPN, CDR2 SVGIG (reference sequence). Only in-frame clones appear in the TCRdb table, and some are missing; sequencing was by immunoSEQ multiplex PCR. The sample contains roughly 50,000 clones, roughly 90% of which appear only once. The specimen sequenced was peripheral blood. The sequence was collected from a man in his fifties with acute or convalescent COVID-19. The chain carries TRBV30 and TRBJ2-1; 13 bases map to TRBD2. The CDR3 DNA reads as TGTGCCTGGAGTGTTGGGACTAGCGGGATAAATGAGCAGTTCTTC. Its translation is CAWSVGTSGINEQFF.